This T cell receptor beta chain appears in the sequencing data of a study of identifying expanded T cells in peripheral blood. Germline CDR1 SEHNR, CDR2 FQNEAQ (reference sequence). The CDR3 has 15 residues. The ends lost 5 bases at V and 10 bases at J; junction bases unmatched: 16. TCRdb's table, derived via immunoSEQ multiplex PCR, lists solely in-frame clones and lacks some. The table records approximately 110,000 clones, roughly nine tenths of them present only once. A remark on this clone: Its cognate antigen is unknown.

The study, taken as a whole, reports: Roughly two-week clone count variance significantly increased as total template count grew. Differentially abundant clones: 1 to 1.5 between replicates, about 15 at approximately 14 days, approximately 18 at four.

The sample comprised blood. The sequence came from a person aged 18 to 70 in good health. The chain combines TRBV7-9 with TRBJ1-1, with 7 bases identical to TRBD1. The CDR3 bases are TGTGCCAGCAGCCCACCGGGAGGACAGGCTCGGGGAGCTTTCTTT. Residues: CASSPPGGQARGAFF.